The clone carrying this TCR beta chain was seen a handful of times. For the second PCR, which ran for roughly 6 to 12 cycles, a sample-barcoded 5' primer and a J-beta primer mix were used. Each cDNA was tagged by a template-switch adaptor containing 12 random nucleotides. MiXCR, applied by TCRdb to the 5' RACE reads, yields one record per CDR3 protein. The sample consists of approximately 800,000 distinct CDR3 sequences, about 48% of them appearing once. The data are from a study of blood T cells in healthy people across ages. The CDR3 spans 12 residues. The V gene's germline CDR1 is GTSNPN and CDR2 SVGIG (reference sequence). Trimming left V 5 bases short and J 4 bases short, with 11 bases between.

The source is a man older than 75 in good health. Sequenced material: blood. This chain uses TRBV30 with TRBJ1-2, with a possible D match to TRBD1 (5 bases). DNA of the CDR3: TGTGCCTGGGCAGGGAGCGGCTATGGCTACACCTTC. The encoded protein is CAWAGSGYGYTF.